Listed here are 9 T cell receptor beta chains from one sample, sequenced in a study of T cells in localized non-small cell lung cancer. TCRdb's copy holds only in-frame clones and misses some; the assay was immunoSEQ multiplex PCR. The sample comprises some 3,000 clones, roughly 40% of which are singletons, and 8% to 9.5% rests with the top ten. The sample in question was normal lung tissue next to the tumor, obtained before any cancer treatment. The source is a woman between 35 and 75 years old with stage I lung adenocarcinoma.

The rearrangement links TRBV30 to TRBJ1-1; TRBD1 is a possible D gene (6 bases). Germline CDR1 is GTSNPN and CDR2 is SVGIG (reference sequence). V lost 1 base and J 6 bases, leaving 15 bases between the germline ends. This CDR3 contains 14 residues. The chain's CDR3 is CAWSAQGGRAEAFF. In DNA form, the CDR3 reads TGTGCCTGGAGTGCCCAAGGGGGACGGGCTGAAGCTTTCTTT. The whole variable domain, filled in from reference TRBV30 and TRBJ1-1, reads SQTIHQWPATLVQPVGSPLSLECTVEGTSNPNLYWYRQAAGRGLQLLFYSVGIGQISSEVPQNLSASRPQDRQFILSSKKLLLSDSGFYLCAWSAQGGRAEAFFGQGTRLTVV.

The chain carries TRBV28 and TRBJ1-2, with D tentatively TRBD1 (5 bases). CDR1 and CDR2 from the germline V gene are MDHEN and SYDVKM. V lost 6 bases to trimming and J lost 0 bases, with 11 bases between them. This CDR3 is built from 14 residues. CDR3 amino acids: CASRGPPPNYGYTF. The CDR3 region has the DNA TGTGCCAGCAGGGGGCCACCTCCTAACTATGGCTACACCTTC.

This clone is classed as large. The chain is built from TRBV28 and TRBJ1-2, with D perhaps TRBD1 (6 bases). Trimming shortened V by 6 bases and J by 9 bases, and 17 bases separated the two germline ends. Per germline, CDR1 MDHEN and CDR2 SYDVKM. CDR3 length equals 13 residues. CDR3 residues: CASRPGQPSSYTF. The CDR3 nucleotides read TGTGCCAGCAGGCCGGGACAACCAAGTAGCTACACCTTC.

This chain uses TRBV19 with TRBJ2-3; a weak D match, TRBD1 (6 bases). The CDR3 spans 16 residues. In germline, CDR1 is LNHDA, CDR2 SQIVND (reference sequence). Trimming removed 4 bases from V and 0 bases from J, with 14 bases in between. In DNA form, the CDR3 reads TGTGCCAGTAGTACAGGGGCCCAACCTAGCACAGATACGCAGTATTTT. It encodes CASSTGAQPSTDTQYF.

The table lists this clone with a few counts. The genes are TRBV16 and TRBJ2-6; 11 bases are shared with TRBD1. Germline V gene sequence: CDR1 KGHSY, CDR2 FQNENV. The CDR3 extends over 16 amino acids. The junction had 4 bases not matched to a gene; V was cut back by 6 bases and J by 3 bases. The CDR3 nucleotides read TGTGCCAGCAGAGGACAGGGGGCAGGTGGGGCCAACGTCCTGACTTTC. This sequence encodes CASRGQGAGGANVLTF.

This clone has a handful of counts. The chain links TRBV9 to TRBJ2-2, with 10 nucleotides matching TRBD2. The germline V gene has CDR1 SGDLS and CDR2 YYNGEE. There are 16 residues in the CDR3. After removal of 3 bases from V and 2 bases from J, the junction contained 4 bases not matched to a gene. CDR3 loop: CASSEGLAINTGELFF. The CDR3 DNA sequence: TGTGCCAGCAGCGAGGGACTAGCGATAAACACCGGGGAGCTGTTTTTT.

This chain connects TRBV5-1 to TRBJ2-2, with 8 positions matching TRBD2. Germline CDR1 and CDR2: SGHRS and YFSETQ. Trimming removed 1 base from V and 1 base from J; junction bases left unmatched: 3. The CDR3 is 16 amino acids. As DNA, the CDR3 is TGCGCCAGCAGCTTGACTAGCGGAAAGAACACCGGGGAGCTGTTTTTT. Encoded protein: CASSLTSGKNTGELFF.

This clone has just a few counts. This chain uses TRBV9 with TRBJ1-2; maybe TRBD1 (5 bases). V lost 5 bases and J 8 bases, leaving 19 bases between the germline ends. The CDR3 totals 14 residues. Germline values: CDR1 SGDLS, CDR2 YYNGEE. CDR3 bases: TGTGCCAGCAGGGGGACGGACCTTCCATCGGGCTACACCTTC. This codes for CASRGTDLPSGYTF.

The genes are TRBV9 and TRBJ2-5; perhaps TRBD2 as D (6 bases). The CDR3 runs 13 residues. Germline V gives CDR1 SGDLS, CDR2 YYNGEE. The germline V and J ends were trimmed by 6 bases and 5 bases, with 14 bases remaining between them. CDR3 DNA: TGTGCCAGCAATCCGGAGGGCGCGGAGACCCAGTACTTC. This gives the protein CASNPEGAETQYF. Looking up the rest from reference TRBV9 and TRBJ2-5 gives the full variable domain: DSGVTQTPKHLITATGQRVTLRCSPRSGDLSVYWYQQSLDQGLQFLIQYYNGEERAKGNILERFSAQQFPDLHSELNLSSLELGDSALYFCASNPEGAETQYFGPGTRLLVL.